The entry below gives a single TCR beta chain sequence along with its context. The sample originates from a study of T cell changes during pregnancy in multiple sclerosis. The method was immunoSEQ multiplex PCR; TCRdb's version includes in-frame clones alone and lacks a portion of them. The data hold about 93,000 clones, with 90% to 95% observed a single time. CDR1 LNHNV and CDR2 YYDKDF come from the germline V gene (reference sequence). Trimming removed 8 bases at V and 7 bases at J, with 17 bases between. CDR3 length: 13 amino acids. This clonotype was sampled from a female donor in good health, enrolled as a control in a pregnancy study. Sample: peripheral blood, taken after pregnancy. The rearrangement uses TRBV15 and TRBJ2-5; D is perhaps TRBD2 (6 bases). In nucleotides, the CDR3 is TGTGCCACCGGATCCGAGCGGAGGGGGACCCAGTACTTC. Translating gives CATGSERRGTQYF.